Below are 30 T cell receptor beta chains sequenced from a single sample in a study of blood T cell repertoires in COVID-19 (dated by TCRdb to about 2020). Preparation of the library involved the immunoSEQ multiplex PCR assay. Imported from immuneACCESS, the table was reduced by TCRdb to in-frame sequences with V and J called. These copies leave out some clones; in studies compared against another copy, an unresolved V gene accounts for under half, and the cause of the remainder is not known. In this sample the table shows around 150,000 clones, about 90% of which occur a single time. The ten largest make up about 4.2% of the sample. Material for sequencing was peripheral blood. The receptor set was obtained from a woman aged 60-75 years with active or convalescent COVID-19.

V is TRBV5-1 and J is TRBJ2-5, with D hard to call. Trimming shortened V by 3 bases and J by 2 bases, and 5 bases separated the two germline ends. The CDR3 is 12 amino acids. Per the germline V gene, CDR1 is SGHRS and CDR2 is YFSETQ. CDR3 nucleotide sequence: TGCGCCAGCAGCTCCCAACAAGAGACCCAGTACTTC. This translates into CASSSQQETQYF.

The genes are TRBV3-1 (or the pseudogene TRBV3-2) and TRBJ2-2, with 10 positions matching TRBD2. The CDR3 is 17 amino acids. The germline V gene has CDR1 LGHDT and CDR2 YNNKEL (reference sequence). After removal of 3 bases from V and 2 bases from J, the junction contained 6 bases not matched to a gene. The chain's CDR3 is CASSQNGLAANTGELFF. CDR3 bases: TGTGCCAGCAGCCAGAACGGACTAGCGGCAAACACCGGGGAGCTGTTTTTT.

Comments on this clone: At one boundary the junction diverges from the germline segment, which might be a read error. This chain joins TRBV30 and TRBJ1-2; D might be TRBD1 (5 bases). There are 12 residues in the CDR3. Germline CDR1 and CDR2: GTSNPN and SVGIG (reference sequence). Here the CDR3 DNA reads TGTGCCGGAAGGATAGGGCCGGGGGTGACTTCCTTC. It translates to CAGRIGPGVTSF.

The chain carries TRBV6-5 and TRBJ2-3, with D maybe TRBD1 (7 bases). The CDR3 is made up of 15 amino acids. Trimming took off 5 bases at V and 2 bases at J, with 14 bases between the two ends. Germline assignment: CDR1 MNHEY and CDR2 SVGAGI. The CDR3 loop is CASSPQGGYTDTQYF. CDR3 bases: TGTGCCAGCAGTCCCCAGGGGGGATACACAGATACGCAGTATTTT.

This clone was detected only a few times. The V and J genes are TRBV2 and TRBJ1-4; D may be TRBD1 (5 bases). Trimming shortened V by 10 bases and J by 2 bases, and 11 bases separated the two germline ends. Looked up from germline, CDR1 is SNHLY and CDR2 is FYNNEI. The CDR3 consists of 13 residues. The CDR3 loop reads CATGTGTNEKLFF. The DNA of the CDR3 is TGTGCCACAGGGACTGGGACTAATGAAAAACTGTTTTTT.

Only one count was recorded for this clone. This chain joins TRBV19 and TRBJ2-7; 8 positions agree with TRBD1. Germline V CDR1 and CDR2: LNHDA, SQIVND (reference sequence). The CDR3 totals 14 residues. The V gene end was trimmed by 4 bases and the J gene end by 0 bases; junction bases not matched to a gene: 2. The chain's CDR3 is CASSKTGASYEQYF. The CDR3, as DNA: TGTGCCAGTAGTAAGACAGGGGCCTCCTACGAGCAGTACTTC.

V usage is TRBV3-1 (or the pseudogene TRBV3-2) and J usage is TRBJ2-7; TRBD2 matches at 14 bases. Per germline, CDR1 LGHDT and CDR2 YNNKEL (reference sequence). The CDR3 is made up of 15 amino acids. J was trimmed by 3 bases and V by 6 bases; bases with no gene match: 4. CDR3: CASRRTSGGLYEQYF. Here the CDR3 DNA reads TGTGCCAGCAGACGGACTAGCGGGGGGCTCTACGAGCAGTACTTC.

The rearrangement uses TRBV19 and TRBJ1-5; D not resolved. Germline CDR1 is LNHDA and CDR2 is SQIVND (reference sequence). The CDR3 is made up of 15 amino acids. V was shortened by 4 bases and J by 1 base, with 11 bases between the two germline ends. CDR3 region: CASSTHGVSNQPQHF. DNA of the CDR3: TGTGCCAGTAGTACACACGGGGTGAGCAATCAGCCCCAGCATTTT.

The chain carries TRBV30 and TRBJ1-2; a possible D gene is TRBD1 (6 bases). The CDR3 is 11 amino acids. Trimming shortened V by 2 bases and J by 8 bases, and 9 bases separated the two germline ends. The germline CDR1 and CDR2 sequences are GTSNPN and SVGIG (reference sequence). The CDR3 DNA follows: TGTGCCTGGAGTTTGGGGGCAGGCTACACCTTC. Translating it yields CAWSLGAGYTF.

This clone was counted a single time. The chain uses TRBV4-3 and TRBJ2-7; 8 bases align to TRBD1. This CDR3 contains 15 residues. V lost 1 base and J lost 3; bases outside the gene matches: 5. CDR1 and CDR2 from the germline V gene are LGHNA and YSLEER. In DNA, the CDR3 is TGCGCCAGCAGCCAAGTGACAGGGGTCCGCTACGAGCAGTACTTC. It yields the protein CASSQVTGVRYEQYF.

CDR3 nucleotide sequence: TGTGCCAGCGGAAAAGGACAGATTTATGGTGGCTACACCTTC. Its translation is CASGKGQIYGGYTF. The rearrangement uses TRBV6-5 and TRBJ1-2; D is perhaps TRBD1 (6 bases). Germline CDR1 and CDR2: MNHEY and SVGAGI. CDR3 length: 14 amino acids. Trimming pared 8 bases from V and 7 bases from J, leaving 20 bases between.

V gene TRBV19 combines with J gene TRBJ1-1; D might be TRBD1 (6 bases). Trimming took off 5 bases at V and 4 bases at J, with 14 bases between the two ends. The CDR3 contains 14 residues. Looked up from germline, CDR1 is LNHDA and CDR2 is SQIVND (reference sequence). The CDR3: CASSLQGMGTEAFF. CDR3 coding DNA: TGTGCCAGTAGTCTCCAGGGGATGGGCACTGAAGCTTTCTTT. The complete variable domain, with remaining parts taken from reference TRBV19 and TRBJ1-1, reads DGGITQSPKYLFRKEGQNVTLSCEQNLNHDAMYWYRQDPGQGLRLIYYSQIVNDFQKGDIAEGYSVSREKKESFPLTVTSAQKNPTAFYLCASSLQGMGTEAFFGQGTRLTVV.

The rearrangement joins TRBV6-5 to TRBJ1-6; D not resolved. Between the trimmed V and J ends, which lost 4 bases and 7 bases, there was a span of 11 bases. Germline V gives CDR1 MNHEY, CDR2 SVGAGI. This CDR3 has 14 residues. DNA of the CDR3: TGTGCCAGCAGTTTGGGGAGTGGCAATTCACCCCTCCACTTT. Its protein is CASSLGSGNSPLHF.

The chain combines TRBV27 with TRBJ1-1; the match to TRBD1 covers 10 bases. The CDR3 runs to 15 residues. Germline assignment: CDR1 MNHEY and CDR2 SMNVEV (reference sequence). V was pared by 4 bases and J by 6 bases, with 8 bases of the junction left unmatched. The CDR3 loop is CASSSGTGVFAEAFF. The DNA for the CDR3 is TGTGCCAGCAGTTCCGGGACAGGGGTTTTCGCTGAAGCTTTCTTT.

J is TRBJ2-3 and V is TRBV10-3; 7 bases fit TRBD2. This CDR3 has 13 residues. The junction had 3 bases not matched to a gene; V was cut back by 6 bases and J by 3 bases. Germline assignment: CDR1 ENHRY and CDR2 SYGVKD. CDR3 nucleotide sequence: TGTGCCATCAGCCTACTAGCGACAGATACGCAGTATTTT. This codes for CAISLLATDTQYF.

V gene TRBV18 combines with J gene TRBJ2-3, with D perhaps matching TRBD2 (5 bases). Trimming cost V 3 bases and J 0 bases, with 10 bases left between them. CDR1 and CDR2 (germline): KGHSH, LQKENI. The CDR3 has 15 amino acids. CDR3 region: CASSPGTSSTDTQYF. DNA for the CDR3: TGTGCCAGCTCACCTGGTACTAGTAGCACAGATACGCAGTATTTT. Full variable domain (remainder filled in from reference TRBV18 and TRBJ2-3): NAGVMQNPRHLVRRRGQEARLRCSPMKGHSHVYWYRQLPEEGLKFMVYLQKENIIDESGMPKERFSAEFPKEGPSILRIQQVVRGDSAAYFCASSPGTSSTDTQYFGPGTRLTVL.

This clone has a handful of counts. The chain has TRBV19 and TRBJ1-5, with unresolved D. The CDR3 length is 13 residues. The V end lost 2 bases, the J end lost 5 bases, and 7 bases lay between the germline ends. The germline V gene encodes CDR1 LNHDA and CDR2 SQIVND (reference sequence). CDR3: CASSISRHQPQHF. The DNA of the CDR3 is TGTGCCAGTAGTATATCGAGGCATCAGCCCCAGCATTTT.

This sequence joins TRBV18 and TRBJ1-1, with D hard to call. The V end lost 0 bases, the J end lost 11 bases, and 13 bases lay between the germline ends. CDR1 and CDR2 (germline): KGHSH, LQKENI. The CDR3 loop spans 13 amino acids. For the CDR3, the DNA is TGTGCCAGCTCACCACCGGACTATCTTCAGGCTTTCTTT. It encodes CASSPPDYLQAFF. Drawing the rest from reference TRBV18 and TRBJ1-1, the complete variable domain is NAGVMQNPRHLVRRRGQEARLRCSPMKGHSHVYWYRQLPEEGLKFMVYLQKENIIDESGMPKERFSAEFPKEGPSILRIQQVVRGDSAAYFCASSPPDYLQAFFGQGTRLTVV.

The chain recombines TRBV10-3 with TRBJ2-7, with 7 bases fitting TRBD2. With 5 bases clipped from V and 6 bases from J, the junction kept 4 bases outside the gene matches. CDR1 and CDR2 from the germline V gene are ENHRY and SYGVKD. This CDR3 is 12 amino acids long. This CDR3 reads CAISLLATEQYF. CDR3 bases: TGTGCCATCAGTTTACTAGCGACCGAGCAGTACTTC.

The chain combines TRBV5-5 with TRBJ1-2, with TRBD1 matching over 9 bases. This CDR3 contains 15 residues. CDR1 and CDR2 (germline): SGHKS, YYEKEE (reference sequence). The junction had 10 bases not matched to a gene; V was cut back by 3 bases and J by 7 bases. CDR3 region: CASSSSRDRVSGYTF. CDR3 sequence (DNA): TGTGCCAGCAGCTCTAGCCGGGACAGGGTAAGTGGCTACACCTTC.

CDR3 protein: CASSLGGVPGELFF. CDR3 nucleotides: TGTGCCAGCAGCTTAGGGGGGGTTCCCGGGGAGCTGTTTTTT. V and J are TRBV7-8 and TRBJ2-2, with D possibly TRBD2 on 6 matching bases. This CDR3 spans 14 amino acids. Trimming stripped 1 base from V and 6 bases from J, with 9 bases between. In germline, CDR1 is SGHVS, CDR2 FQNEAQ.

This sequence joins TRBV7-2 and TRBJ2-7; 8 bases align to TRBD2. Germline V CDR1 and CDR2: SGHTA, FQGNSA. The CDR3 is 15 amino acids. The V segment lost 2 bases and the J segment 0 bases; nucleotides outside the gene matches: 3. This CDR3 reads CASSLSGGSSYEQYF. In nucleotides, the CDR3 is TGTGCCAGCAGCTTATCGGGGGGGAGCTCCTACGAGCAGTACTTC. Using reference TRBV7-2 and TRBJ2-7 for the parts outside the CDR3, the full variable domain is GAGVSQSPSNKVTEKGKDVELRCDPISGHTALYWYRQSLGQGLEFLIYFQGNSAPDKSGLPSDRFSAERTGGSVSTLTIQRTQQEDSAVYLCASSLSGGSSYEQYFGPGTRLTVT.

The chain's CDR3 is CATSVEGQQYF. CDR3 nucleotide sequence: TGTGCCACCAGTGTGGAGGGACAGCAGTACTTC. V gene TRBV24-1 combines with J gene TRBJ2-7; tentative D call: TRBD2 (6 bases). This CDR3 has 11 amino acids. The germline gives CDR1 KGHDR, CDR2 SFDVKD. V was pared by 5 bases and J by 8 bases, with 9 bases between.

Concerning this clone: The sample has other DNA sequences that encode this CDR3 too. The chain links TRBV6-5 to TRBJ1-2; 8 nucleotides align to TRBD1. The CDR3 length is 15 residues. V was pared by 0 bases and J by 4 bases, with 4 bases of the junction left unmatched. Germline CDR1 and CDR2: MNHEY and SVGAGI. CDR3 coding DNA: TGTGCCAGCAGTTACTCCACAGGGGGGGGCTATGGCTACACCTTC. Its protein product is CASSYSTGGGYGYTF.

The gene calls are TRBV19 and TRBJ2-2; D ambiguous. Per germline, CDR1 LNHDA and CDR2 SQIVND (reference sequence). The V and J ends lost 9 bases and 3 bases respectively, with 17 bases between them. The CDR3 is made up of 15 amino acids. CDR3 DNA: TGTGCCAGGTCTTCTACGTCTGAACACACCGGGGAGCTGTTTTTT. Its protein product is CARSSTSEHTGELFF.

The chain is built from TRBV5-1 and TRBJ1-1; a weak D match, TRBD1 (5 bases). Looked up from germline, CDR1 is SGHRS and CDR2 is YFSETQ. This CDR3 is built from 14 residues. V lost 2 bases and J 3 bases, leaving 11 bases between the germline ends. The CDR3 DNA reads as TGCGCCAGCAGCTTCAACGGGGGAGACACTGAAGCTTTCTTT. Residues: CASSFNGGDTEAFF.

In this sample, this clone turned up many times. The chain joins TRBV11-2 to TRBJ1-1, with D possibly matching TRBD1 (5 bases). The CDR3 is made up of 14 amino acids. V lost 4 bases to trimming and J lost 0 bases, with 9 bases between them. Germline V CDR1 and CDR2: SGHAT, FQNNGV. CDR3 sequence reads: CASSWSRVNTEAFF. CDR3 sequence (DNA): TGTGCCAGCAGCTGGAGCAGGGTGAACACTGAAGCTTTCTTT. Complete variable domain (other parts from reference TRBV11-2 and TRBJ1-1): EAGVAQSPRYKIIEKRQSVAFWCNPISGHATLYWYQQILGQGPKLLIQFQNNGVVDDSQLPKDRFSAERLKGVDSTLKIQPAKLEDSAVYLCASSWSRVNTEAFFGQGTRLTVV.

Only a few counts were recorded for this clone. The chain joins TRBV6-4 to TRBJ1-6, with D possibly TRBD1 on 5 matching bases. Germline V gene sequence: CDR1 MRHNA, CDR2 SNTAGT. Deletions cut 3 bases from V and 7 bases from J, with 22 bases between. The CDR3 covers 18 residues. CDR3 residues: CASSEAGPGIGSNSPLHF. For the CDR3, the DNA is TGTGCCAGCAGTGAAGCGGGGCCGGGTATTGGATCGAATTCACCCCTCCACTTT.

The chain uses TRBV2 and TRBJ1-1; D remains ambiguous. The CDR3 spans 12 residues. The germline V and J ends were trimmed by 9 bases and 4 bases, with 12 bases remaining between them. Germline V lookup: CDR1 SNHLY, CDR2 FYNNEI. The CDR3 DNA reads TGTGCCAGTAAGCTGCTACCCACTGAAGCTTTCTTT. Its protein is CASKLLPTEAFF.

The CDR3 DNA is TGTGCCAGCAGCTTTCGGGCCGTAGGGGGCGCATACGAGCAGTACTTC. Its translation: CASSFRAVGGAYEQYF. This rearrangement joins TRBV5-6 to TRBJ2-7; 7 nucleotides line up with TRBD1. This CDR3 is built from 16 residues. In germline, CDR1 is SGHDT, CDR2 YYEEEE. Losses at the gene ends were 2 bases for V and 4 bases for J; bases not matched to a gene: 12.